One sample yielded the 5 T cell receptor beta chains listed below, sequenced in a study of cytomegalovirus exposure and HLA in healthy donors. Clones were sequenced by immunoSEQ multiplex PCR, and TCRdb holds only the in-frame ones, with some missing. The sample includes some 140,000 clones, 86% of them seen just once. Material for sequencing was PBMCs. These receptors came from a young man in good health and CMV-seropositive.

This chain joins TRBV5-1 and TRBJ1-2; D remains ambiguous. Trimming removed 6 bases from V and 0 bases from J, with 12 bases in between. The CDR3 totals 14 residues. Germline-derived CDR1 and CDR2 are SGHRS and YFSETQ. The CDR3 region has the DNA TGCGCCAGCACCCCGAGCACGCCTAACTATGGCTACACCTTC. It is translated as CASTPSTPNYGYTF.

The chain employs TRBV9 and TRBJ2-7; 9 bases fit TRBD1. Germline V gene lookup returns CDR1 SGDLS and CDR2 YYNGEE. The CDR3 loop spans 14 amino acids. Germline trimming cut 4 bases from V and 1 base from J; bases unmatched to any gene: 3. CDR3 region: CASSLGTGSYEQYF. Here the CDR3 DNA reads TGTGCCAGCAGCCTCGGGACAGGGTCCTACGAGCAGTACTTC.

The chain uses TRBV11-2 and TRBJ2-3; TRBD1 aligns across 9 bases. CDR1 is SGHAT and CDR2 is FQNNGV in the germline V gene. The CDR3 consists of 12 residues. After removal of 7 bases from V and 8 bases from J, the junction contained 4 bases not matched to a gene. The CDR3 DNA follows: TGTGCCAGCACCGACAGGGGGGTTACGCAGTATTTT. As protein: CASTDRGVTQYF.

The chain joins TRBV10-3 to TRBJ2-7, with a weak D call TRBD1 (6 bases). The ends were cut back, 10 bases at V and 2 bases at J, with 15 bases in the middle. In germline, CDR1 is ENHRY, CDR2 SYGVKD. This CDR3 has 13 amino acids. CDR3 amino acids: CATVRDKPYEQYF. The CDR3 region has the DNA TGTGCCACGGTCCGGGACAAACCCTACGAGCAGTACTTC.

Here the CDR3 reads CASSRLGGDYEQYF. The CDR3, as DNA: TGTGCCAGTAGTAGGTTGGGGGGGGACTACGAGCAGTACTTC. The chain has TRBV19 and TRBJ2-7, with 7 positions matching TRBD2. The length of the CDR3 is 14 residues. V gave up 4 bases and J gave up 3 bases; unmatched junction bases: 6. Per the germline V gene, CDR1 is LNHDA and CDR2 is SQIVND (reference sequence).